A single sample is the source of the 27 T cell receptor beta chains below, sequenced in a study of CD8+CD57+ T cells in acquired aplastic anemia. The template used for profiling TCR beta VDJ and CDR3 was genomic DNA. One entry per CDR3 protein results from TCRdb running MiXCR on the reads. The table shows approximately 65,000 distinct CDR3 sequences, with about 50% occurring only once. The sample taken for sequencing was sorted CD4+, CD8+, or CD8+CD57+ T cells (not recorded which) from PBMCs. These receptors came from a human donor in good health, serving as a control.

V is TRBV12-3 or TRBV12-4 and J is TRBJ2-7; possibly TRBD1 for D (5 bases). With 4 bases removed from V and 1 base from J, the gap between germline ends came to 11 bases. CDR3 length equals 14 residues. Here the CDR3 DNA reads TGTGCCAGCAGTTCTACCCAGGGATCCTACGAGCAGTACTTC. As protein: CASSSTQGSYEQYF.

This clonotype was detected a few times. The chain uses TRBV19 and TRBJ1-2, with 10 bases fitting TRBD1. CDR1 LNHDA and CDR2 SQIVND come from the germline V gene (reference sequence). The length of the CDR3 is 15 residues. The V gene end was trimmed by 0 bases and the J gene end by 3 bases; junction bases not matched to a gene: 1. Here the CDR3 reads CASSIDGTGDYGYTF. In DNA form, the CDR3 reads TGTGCCAGTAGTATAGACGGGACAGGGGACTATGGCTACACCTTC.

This clonotype qualifies as medium-sized. The chain uses TRBV2 and TRBJ1-4; D possibly corresponds to TRBD1 (5 bases). V lost 4 bases and J lost 4, with 7 bases in between. Germline CDR1 reads SNHLY; CDR2 reads FYNNEI. This CDR3 contains 13 residues. CDR3 sequence: CASSVTVNEKLFF. CDR3 DNA: TGTGCCAGCAGTGTGACAGTTAATGAAAAACTGTTTTTT. The variable domain in full, completed from reference TRBV2 and TRBJ1-4, reads EPEVTQTPSHQVTQMGQEVILRCVPISNHLYFYWYRQILGQKVEFLVSFYNNEISEKSEIFDDQFSVERPDGSNFTLKIRSTKLEDSAMYFCASSVTVNEKLFFGSGTQLSVL.

The chain is built from TRBV24-1 and TRBJ2-1; 9 nucleotides match TRBD2. V dropped 4 bases and J dropped 2; count of bases not matched to a gene: 5. This CDR3 is 16 amino acids long. Germline CDR1 is KGHDR and CDR2 is SFDVKD. CDR3 sequence: CATSDPSSGTYNEQFF. The CDR3 nucleotides read TGTGCCACCAGTGACCCTTCTAGCGGGACCTACAATGAGCAGTTCTTC.

The gene calls are TRBV25-1 and TRBJ2-7; 10 bases fit TRBD1. Germline V gene sequence: CDR1 MGHDK, CDR2 SYGVNS. The CDR3 contains 16 residues. The J segment lost 5 bases and the V segment lost 4 bases, leaving 11 bases of the junction unmatched. CDR3 in amino acids: CASSGTDRGIKNEQYF. CDR3 nucleotides: TGTGCCAGCAGTGGGACGGACAGGGGGATCAAAAACGAGCAGTACTTC.

The chain is built from TRBV20-1 and TRBJ2-7; D not resolved. The last part of the DNA fits TRBJ2-5 better; the J call may be wrong. The CDR3 extends over 12 amino acids. The germline V gene encodes CDR1 DFQATT and CDR2 SNEGSKA (reference sequence). This chain's CDR3 is CSASSVRETQYF. The CDR3 nucleotides are TGCAGTGCTAGCAGCGTAAGAGAGACCCAGTACTTC.

The CDR3 loop reads CASTNWGATNEKLFF. The CDR3 DNA follows: TGTGCCAGCACCAATTGGGGTGCAACTAATGAAAAACTGTTTTTT. The J gene is TRBJ1-4, the V gene TRBV25-1, with unresolved D. V lost 7 bases and J lost 0, with 12 bases in between. Germline V gene data show CDR1 as MGHDK and CDR2 as SYGVNS. The CDR3 covers 15 residues.

The genes are TRBV9 and TRBJ2-7, with D uncertain. This CDR3 is 13 amino acids long. V was clipped by 1 base and J by 0 bases, with 5 bases between them. Germline V gene data show CDR1 as SGDLS and CDR2 as YYNGEE. Here the CDR3 DNA reads TGTGCCAGCAGCGTAACTCCCTCCTACGAGCAGTACTTC. Its protein product is CASSVTPSYEQYF.

This clonotype was detected only a few times. This chain joins TRBV19 and TRBJ2-3; perhaps TRBD2 as D (5 bases). This CDR3 region has 12 residues. V was trimmed by 7 bases and J by 5 bases, leaving 10 bases between them. Germline loops: CDR1 LNHDA, CDR2 SQIVND (reference sequence). In DNA, the CDR3 is TGTGCCAGTACCCCGGGGAGAGATACGCAGTATTTT. This codes for CASTPGRDTQYF.

This sequence joins TRBV9 and TRBJ1-5, with D unresolved. Germline V gene sequence: CDR1 SGDLS, CDR2 YYNGEE. The CDR3 loop spans 14 amino acids. V was trimmed by 0 bases and J by 7 bases, leaving 11 bases between them. The CDR3 nucleotides read TGTGCCAGCAGCGTAGATCGAGTGATGCAGCCCCAGCATTTT. This gives the protein CASSVDRVMQPQHF. The variable domain in full, completed from reference TRBV9 and TRBJ1-5, reads DSGVTQTPKHLITATGQRVTLRCSPRSGDLSVYWYQQSLDQGLQFLIQYYNGEERAKGNILERFSAQQFPDLHSELNLSSLELGDSALYFCASSVDRVMQPQHFGDGTRLSIL.

Written as DNA, the CDR3 is TGTGCCAGCAGTTCTAGACAGGGGGGCTACGAGCAGTACTTC. This sequence encodes CASSSRQGGYEQYF. The chain links TRBV7-6 to TRBJ2-7; 9 nucleotides match TRBD1. Germline V gene sequence: CDR1 SGHVS, CDR2 FNYEAQ. The CDR3 is 14 amino acids. V dropped 6 bases and J dropped 3; count of bases not matched to a gene: 6.

The V gene is TRBV14, the J gene TRBJ2-7, with D possibly called TRBD1 or TRBD2 (5 bases each). Trimming removed 6 bases at V and 5 bases at J, with 8 bases between. CDR1 and CDR2 from the germline V gene are SGHDN and FVKESK. The CDR3 length is 11 residues. The CDR3 protein is CASRLGHEQYF. The CDR3 coding sequence is TGTGCCAGCAGGTTGGGACACGAGCAGTACTTC.

The V call is TRBV11-1, the J call TRBJ2-1; D gene ambiguous. The length of the CDR3 is 16 residues. The V gene's germline CDR1 is SGHAT and CDR2 FQDESV (reference sequence). With 5 bases removed from V and 3 bases from J, the gap between germline ends came to 17 bases. In nucleotides, the CDR3 is TGTGCCAGCAGCCCCGGGTATGGGTGGGACTACAATGAGCAGTTCTTC. This codes for CASSPGYGWDYNEQFF.

Notes on this clonotype: This could be a read error, since a much larger clone is one nucleotide away. The chain carries TRBV27 and TRBJ1-3; TRBD1 matches at 10 bases. This CDR3 region has 16 residues. Germline V gene data show CDR1 as MNHEY and CDR2 as SMNVEV (reference sequence). With 5 bases clipped from V and 5 bases from J, the junction kept 9 bases outside the gene matches. The CDR3 bases are TGTGCCAGCAGTCGCGGGACAGGGGCAACTCGAAACACCATATATTTT. Protein sequence: CASSRGTGATRNTIYF.

The V and J genes are TRBV18 and TRBJ1-1, with 9 bases matching TRBD1. V gave up 3 bases and J gave up 6 bases; unmatched junction bases: 5. This CDR3 is built from 14 residues. CDR1 and CDR2 from the germline V gene are KGHSH and LQKENI. DNA of the CDR3: TGTGCCAGCTCACCGACAGGGGGGGACGCTGAAGCTTTCTTT. Protein product: CASSPTGGDAEAFF.

The V gene is TRBV29-1, the J gene TRBJ2-5; a possible D gene is TRBD2 (7 bases). The CDR3 has 12 amino acids. With 8 bases removed from V and 1 base from J, the gap between germline ends came to 11 bases. Looked up from germline, CDR1 is SQVTM and CDR2 is ANQGSEA. Written as DNA, the CDR3 is TGCAGCACGGGGGGCAGCCAAGAGACCCAGTACTTC. This gives the protein CSTGGSQETQYF.

As concerns this clonotype: A much larger clone sits a single nucleotide away, making a read error possible. The chain combines TRBV12-3 or TRBV12-4 with TRBJ1-1; D possibly corresponds to TRBD1 (5 bases). The CDR3 length is 14 residues. V was cut by 5 bases and J by 10 bases, with 20 bases left in between. Here the CDR3 reads CASSAQALSPGAFF. DNA of the CDR3: TGTGCCAGCAGTGCACAGGCCCTCTCTCCTGGAGCTTTCTTT.

The chain recombines TRBV15 with TRBJ2-7; tentative D call: TRBD1 (5 bases). The germline V gene encodes CDR1 LNHNV and CDR2 YYDKDF (reference sequence). V dropped 0 bases and J dropped 5 bases, with 17 bases sitting between them. The CDR3 has 16 amino acids. CDR3 in DNA: TGTGCCACCAGCAGAGAGGGCCGGGCAGGGCGACACGAGCAGTACTTC. This codes for CATSREGRAGRHEQYF. Drawing the rest from reference TRBV15 and TRBJ2-7, the complete variable domain is DAMVIQNPRYQVTQFGKPVTLSCSQTLNHNVMYWYQQKSSQAPKLLFHYYDKDFNNEADTPDNFQSRRPNTSFCFLDIRSPGLGDTAMYLCATSREGRAGRHEQYFGPGTRLTVT.

The chain couples TRBV15 to TRBJ2-7, with D possibly matching TRBD1 (6 bases). CDR1 is LNHNV, CDR2 YYDKDF, per germline (reference sequence). V was trimmed by 0 bases and J by 0 bases, leaving 12 bases between them. The CDR3 is 16 amino acids. CDR3 sequence: CATSRDRTASSYEQYF. For the CDR3, the DNA is TGTGCCACCAGCAGAGATCGGACAGCTAGCTCCTACGAGCAGTACTTC.

Only a few counts were recorded for this clonotype. CDR3 sequence: CASSLEGQGVANVLTF. The CDR3 DNA is TGTGCCAGCAGCTTAGAGGGACAGGGGGTAGCCAACGTCCTGACTTTC. V is TRBV7-8 and J is TRBJ2-6; 11 bases line up with TRBD1. There are 16 residues in the CDR3. CDR1 and CDR2 from the germline V gene are SGHVS and FQNEAQ. Unmatched junction bases numbered 3, after V lost 1 base and J lost 7 bases.

This clonotype was recorded a few times. This sequence joins TRBV19 and TRBJ1-1, with 7 bases fitting TRBD1. After removal of 4 bases from V and 8 bases from J, the junction contained 13 bases not matched to a gene. Looked up from germline, CDR1 is LNHDA and CDR2 is SQIVND (reference sequence). CDR3 length: 15 amino acids. CDR3 coding DNA: TGTGCCAGTAGTAGGACCGACAGGGTGATAGTGGAAGCTTTCTTT. It is translated as CASSRTDRVIVEAFF.

CDR3 DNA: TGTGCCAGCAGGCCGAATTCAGGGGCCTATGGCTACACCTTC. It is translated as CASRPNSGAYGYTF. The gene calls are TRBV2 and TRBJ1-2; weak D call: TRBD1 (6 bases). CDR3 length: 14 amino acids. V was clipped by 6 bases and J by 4 bases, with 15 bases between them. Germline V CDR1 and CDR2: SNHLY, FYNNEI.

On this clonotype: One junction end disagrees with the germline gene, perhaps due to a read error. The chain employs TRBV19 and TRBJ2-3; the D is unclear. This CDR3 has 15 amino acids. Looked up from germline, CDR1 is LNHDA and CDR2 is SQIVND (reference sequence). This CDR3 is CASMATDSSTDTQYF. CDR3 in DNA: TGTGCCAGTATGGCTACTGATTCAAGCACAGACACGCAGTATTTT.

The chain joins TRBV19 to TRBJ2-5; 9 bases line up with TRBD1. V lost 3 bases, J lost 7 bases, and 6 bases stayed unmatched. The CDR3 is 14 residues long. Germline CDR1 reads LNHDA; CDR2 reads SQIVND (reference sequence). The CDR3 protein is CASSIQPGQGTQYF. The CDR3 DNA reads TGTGCCAGTAGTATCCAACCGGGACAGGGGACCCAGTACTTC.

This clonotype was detected many times. This chain joins TRBV6-6 and TRBJ1-1; D unresolved. Germline CDR1 reads MNHNY; CDR2 reads SVGAGI (reference sequence). The CDR3 extends over 13 amino acids. V was clipped by 4 bases and J by 0 bases, with 6 bases between them. The CDR3 loop is CASSSGLNTEAFF. The CDR3 DNA is TGTGCCAGCAGTTCGGGCCTGAACACTGAAGCTTTCTTT.

J is TRBJ1-5 and V is TRBV15; perhaps TRBD1 as D (6 bases). The CDR3 runs 16 residues. Deletions cut 4 bases from V and 7 bases from J, with 20 bases between. The germline gives CDR1 LNHNV, CDR2 YYDKDF (reference sequence). The CDR3 region is CATSNGGNRVRQPQHF. The CDR3, as DNA: TGTGCCACCAGCAATGGCGGTAACAGGGTAAGGCAGCCCCAGCATTTT.

This clonotype was counted between two and nine times. The CDR3, as DNA: TGTGCCACCAGTGATTTTAGCGGGATCTATGAGCAGTTCTTC. Translating gives CATSDFSGIYEQFF. This chain uses TRBV24-1 with TRBJ2-1; 8 nucleotides line up with TRBD2. Germline V gene sequence: CDR1 KGHDR, CDR2 SFDVKD. V was pared by 1 base and J by 8 bases, with 3 bases of the junction left unmatched. The CDR3 covers 14 residues.